The 20 T cell receptor beta chains below all came from one sample that was sequenced in a study of technical replicates of blood from several donors. Only in-frame clones appear in the TCRdb table, and some are missing; sequencing was by immunoSEQ multiplex PCR. Of 72,000 or so clones in the sample, roughly 94% are singletons; the top ten hold approximately 0.4%. The sequenced sample consisted of T cells isolated from PBMCs. These receptors came from a human donor in good health.

The chain uses TRBV5-4 and TRBJ2-5; 9 positions match TRBD2. V lost 1 base, J lost 2 bases, and 9 bases stayed unmatched. There are 17 residues in the CDR3. Per germline, CDR1 SGHNT and CDR2 YYREEE (reference sequence). This CDR3 is CASSLRGGRAGQETQYF. The CDR3 DNA reads TGTGCCAGCAGCTTGAGGGGCGGGAGGGCCGGTCAAGAGACCCAGTACTTC.

This CDR3 reads CASSTGGEEDYDTQYF. In nucleotides, the CDR3 is TGTGCCAGCAGTACAGGGGGCGAAGAGGACTATGATACGCAGTATTTT. The V gene is TRBV28, the J gene TRBJ2-3; 9 nucleotides agree with TRBD1. Germline loops: CDR1 MDHEN, CDR2 SYDVKM. The J segment lost 6 bases and the V segment lost 5 bases, leaving 12 bases of the junction unmatched. The CDR3 runs to 16 residues.

The rearrangement joins TRBV6-5 to TRBJ2-7; the D is unclear. The V and J ends lost 3 bases and 2 bases respectively, with 11 bases between them. The CDR3 contains 14 residues. The germline gives CDR1 MNHEY, CDR2 SVGAGI. CDR3 in amino acids: CASSYGDPTYEQYF. The CDR3 DNA sequence: TGTGCCAGCAGTTATGGTGATCCTACCTACGAGCAGTACTTC.

The chain is built from TRBV7-9 and TRBJ2-7; TRBD1 might be the D (6 bases). V shed 0 bases and J shed 0 bases, with 9 bases lying between them. This CDR3 has 15 amino acids. Germline values: CDR1 SEHNR, CDR2 FQNEAQ (reference sequence). The DNA for the CDR3 is TGTGCCAGCAGCTTAGCCTGGGGGCCCTCCTACGAGCAGTACTTC. Protein: CASSLAWGPSYEQYF.

The rearrangement joins TRBV6-5 to TRBJ1-1, with D unresolved. Germline loops: CDR1 MNHEY, CDR2 SVGAGI. Trimming left V 5 bases short and J 3 bases short, with 4 bases between. CDR3 size: 11 residues. This CDR3 is CASSRDTEAFF. The CDR3, as DNA: TGTGCCAGCAGTCGGGACACTGAAGCTTTCTTT.

J is TRBJ2-7 and V is TRBV5-1; possibly TRBD1 for D (5 bases). The germline V gene has CDR1 SGHRS and CDR2 YFSETQ. Trimming shortened V by 0 bases and J by 7 bases, and 14 bases separated the two germline ends. This CDR3 has 14 residues. Written as DNA, the CDR3 is TGCGCCAGCAGCTTGGGAGCAGGGCCTTGGGAGCAGTACTTC. This encodes CASSLGAGPWEQYF.

The chain links TRBV11-1 to TRBJ2-3; 9 nucleotides match TRBD2. This CDR3 is 16 amino acids long. Losses at the gene ends were 3 bases for V and 2 bases for J; bases not matched to a gene: 6. Germline V gene lookup returns CDR1 SGHAT and CDR2 FQDESV (reference sequence). The CDR3 nucleotides read TGTGCCAGCAGCTTGGCGGGGGGGAGATTCACAGATACGCAGTATTTT. It specifies CASSLAGGRFTDTQYF.

The chain combines TRBV5-6 with TRBJ2-7; TRBD1 is a possible D gene (6 bases). The CDR3 totals 12 residues. V lost 4 bases and J 6 bases, leaving 11 bases between the germline ends. CDR1 and CDR2 from the germline V gene are SGHDT and YYEEEE. CDR3 nucleotides: TGTGCCAGCAGCCCCACAGGGTTCGAGCAGTACTTC. This codes for CASSPTGFEQYF. The complete variable domain, with remaining parts taken from reference TRBV5-6 and TRBJ2-7, reads DAGVTQSPTHLIKTRGQQVTLRCSPKSGHDTVSWYQQALGQGPQFIFQYYEEEERQRGNFPDRFSGHQFPNYSSELNVNALLLGDSALYLCASSPTGFEQYFGPGTRLTVT.

The rearrangement links TRBV7-9 to TRBJ2-7, with 8 bases lining up with TRBD1. With V trimmed by 5 bases and J by 2 bases, 8 bases remained unmatched. The CDR3 loop spans 15 amino acids. Germline V lookup: CDR1 SEHNR, CDR2 FQNEAQ (reference sequence). The CDR3 nucleotides read TGTGCCAGCAGCCCACCGGGACAGGAGACCTACGAGCAGTACTTC. Amino acid sequence: CASSPPGQETYEQYF.

V and J are TRBV7-9 and TRBJ1-5; 12 bases agree with TRBD1. There are 14 residues in the CDR3. Per the germline V gene, CDR1 is SEHNR and CDR2 is FQNEAQ (reference sequence). V lost 5 bases to trimming and J lost 7 bases; unmatched junction nucleotides: 3. This chain's CDR3 is CASSTGTGGQPQHF. The CDR3, as DNA: TGTGCCAGCAGCACAGGGACAGGGGGCCAGCCCCAGCATTTT.

In this sample, this clone turned up once. The J gene is TRBJ1-5, the V gene TRBV19, with a possible D match to TRBD1 (6 bases). Germline assignment: CDR1 LNHDA and CDR2 SQIVND (reference sequence). Trimming shortened V by 2 bases and J by 7 bases, and 12 bases separated the two germline ends. The CDR3 runs to 14 residues. CDR3 protein: CASSILGRGQPQHF. The CDR3 DNA reads as TGTGCCAGTAGTATATTGGGCAGGGGACAGCCCCAGCATTTT.

This clone was picked up one time. The rearrangement uses TRBV10-3 and TRBJ1-1; TRBD1 matches at 8 bases. Per germline, CDR1 ENHRY and CDR2 SYGVKD. The CDR3 covers 15 residues. V lost 3 bases to trimming and J lost 0 bases; unmatched junction nucleotides: 3. Here the CDR3 DNA reads TGTGCCATCAGTGAAACAGGGGGGATGAACACTGAAGCTTTCTTT. Its translation: CAISETGGMNTEAFF.

CDR3 loop: CASTSLGASAYEQYF. The CDR3 nucleotides read TGTGCCAGCACCTCGCTAGGGGCAAGTGCCTACGAGCAGTACTTC. This chain links TRBV6-1 with TRBJ2-7, with D perhaps TRBD1 (5 bases). This CDR3 is 15 amino acids long. Trimming stripped 7 bases from V and 2 bases from J, with 18 bases between. Germline CDR1 and CDR2: MNHNS and SASEGT.

This sequence joins TRBV10-1 and TRBJ2-3; maybe TRBD1 (5 bases). Germline V gene lookup returns CDR1 WNHNN and CDR2 SYGVQD (reference sequence). The V end was cut by 7 bases, the J end by 2 bases, with 22 bases between. The CDR3 runs 17 residues. CDR3 residues: CASIISTLRAHTDTQYF. CDR3 coding DNA: TGCGCCAGCATAATTTCCACCCTCAGGGCCCACACAGATACGCAGTATTTT.

The V and J genes are TRBV7-6 and TRBJ2-7; D gene unclear. This CDR3 comprises 15 residues. Trimming took 1 base from V and 5 from J, leaving 15 bases between them. Germline lookup yields CDR1 SGHVS and CDR2 FNYEAQ. This CDR3 reads CASSLGAQSLHEQYF. The CDR3 nucleotides are TGTGCCAGCAGCTTAGGGGCCCAAAGTCTACACGAGCAGTACTTC.

The chain combines TRBV4-2 with TRBJ2-1; TRBD2 might be the D (5 bases). Per the germline V gene, CDR1 is LGHNA and CDR2 is YNFKEQ. Trimming stripped 0 bases from V and 3 bases from J, with 9 bases between. The CDR3 consists of 15 residues. The CDR3 coding sequence is TGTGCCAGCAGCCAAGATAGACTAAACTACAATGAGCAGTTCTTC. Protein sequence: CASSQDRLNYNEQFF.

CDR3 coding DNA: TGTGCCAGCAGTGATCTAGCGGGAGTTCGCTACGAGCAGTACTTC. As protein: CASSDLAGVRYEQYF. The chain carries TRBV2 and TRBJ2-7; 10 bases map to TRBD2. Germline loops: CDR1 SNHLY, CDR2 FYNNEI. Trimming removed 3 bases from V and 3 bases from J; junction bases left unmatched: 5. This CDR3 spans 15 amino acids.

V is TRBV19 and J is TRBJ1-4, with 9 nucleotides matching TRBD1. The CDR3 spans 14 residues. V lost 4 bases and J lost 6; bases outside the gene matches: 3. Germline assignment: CDR1 LNHDA and CDR2 SQIVND (reference sequence). CDR3 DNA: TGTGCCAGTAGTAGGGGACAGGGTGATGAAAAACTGTTTTTT. Protein product: CASSRGQGDEKLFF.

The rearrangement uses TRBV6-4 and TRBJ2-5; 8 bases align to TRBD1. The length of the CDR3 is 13 residues. V shed 6 bases and J 4 bases; nucleotides not matched to a gene: 4. The germline CDR1 and CDR2 sequences are MRHNA and SNTAGT. CDR3: CASSRDRGETQYF. CDR3 DNA: TGTGCCAGCAGCCGAGACAGGGGAGAGACCCAGTACTTC.

The chain joins TRBV5-6 to TRBJ2-7; 8 bases map to TRBD1. This CDR3 spans 15 amino acids. Per the germline V gene, CDR1 is SGHDT and CDR2 is YYEEEE. V lost 2 bases, J lost 2 bases, and 6 bases stayed unmatched. The CDR3 spells CASSFGQGIPYEQYF. CDR3 nucleotides: TGTGCCAGCAGCTTCGGACAGGGCATTCCCTACGAGCAGTACTTC.